These 3 T cell receptor beta chains originate from one sample sequenced in a study of identical twins. MiXCR, applied by TCRdb to the 5' RACE reads, yields one record per CDR3 protein. The sample includes under 300,000 distinct CDR3 sequences, around 8.8% of them seen just once. A further study also used this sample, focusing on yellow fever vaccine responses in identical twins.

What was sequenced was CD8+ T cells sorted from blood. The source of these receptors is a woman under 30 in good health.

This clonotype was counted only a few times. The rearrangement links TRBV28 to TRBJ2-7, with 10 bases lining up with TRBD1. The trim removed 1 base at V and 5 bases at J, leaving 11 bases unmatched. The CDR3 is 17 amino acids. CDR1 is MDHEN, CDR2 SYDVKM, per germline. The CDR3 bases are TGTGCCAGCAGTTTATCCCCCATGGGGACAGGGGTTGACGAGCAGTACTTC. It codes for CASSLSPMGTGVDEQYF.

This rearrangement joins TRBV29-1 to TRBJ2-7, with 7 nucleotides matching TRBD2. The CDR3 has 14 residues. V trimming: 4 bases; J trimming: 3 bases; junction bases outside the gene matches: 9. Per the germline V gene, CDR1 is SQVTM and CDR2 is ANQGSEA. CDR3: CSVVVPGRGYEQYF. CDR3 in DNA: TGCAGCGTTGTGGTCCCAGGGAGGGGCTACGAGCAGTACTTC.

The V and J genes are TRBV29-1 and TRBJ2-7; D is tentatively TRBD1 or TRBD2 (5 bases each). Germline lookup yields CDR1 SQVTM and CDR2 ANQGSEA. The V end was cut by 6 bases, the J end by 0 bases, with 15 bases between. CDR3 length: 14 residues. The CDR3 DNA sequence: TGCAGCGTCGTACCCCGGGACGGCTCCTACGAGCAGTACTTC. It codes for CSVVPRDGSYEQYF.